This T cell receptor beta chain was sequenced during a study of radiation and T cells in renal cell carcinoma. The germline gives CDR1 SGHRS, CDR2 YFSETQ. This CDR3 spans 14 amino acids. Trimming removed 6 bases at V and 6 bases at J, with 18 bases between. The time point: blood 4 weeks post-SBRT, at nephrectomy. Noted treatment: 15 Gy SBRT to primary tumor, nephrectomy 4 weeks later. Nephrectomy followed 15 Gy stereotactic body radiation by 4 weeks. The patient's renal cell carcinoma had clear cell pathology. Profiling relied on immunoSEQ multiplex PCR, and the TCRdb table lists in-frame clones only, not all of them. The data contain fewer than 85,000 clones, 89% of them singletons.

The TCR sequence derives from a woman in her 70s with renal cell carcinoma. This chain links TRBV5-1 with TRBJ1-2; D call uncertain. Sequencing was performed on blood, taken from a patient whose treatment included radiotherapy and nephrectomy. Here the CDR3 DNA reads TGCGCCAGCAACCTAAGGCCAGGAACGGATGGCTACACCTTC. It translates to CASNLRPGTDGYTF.